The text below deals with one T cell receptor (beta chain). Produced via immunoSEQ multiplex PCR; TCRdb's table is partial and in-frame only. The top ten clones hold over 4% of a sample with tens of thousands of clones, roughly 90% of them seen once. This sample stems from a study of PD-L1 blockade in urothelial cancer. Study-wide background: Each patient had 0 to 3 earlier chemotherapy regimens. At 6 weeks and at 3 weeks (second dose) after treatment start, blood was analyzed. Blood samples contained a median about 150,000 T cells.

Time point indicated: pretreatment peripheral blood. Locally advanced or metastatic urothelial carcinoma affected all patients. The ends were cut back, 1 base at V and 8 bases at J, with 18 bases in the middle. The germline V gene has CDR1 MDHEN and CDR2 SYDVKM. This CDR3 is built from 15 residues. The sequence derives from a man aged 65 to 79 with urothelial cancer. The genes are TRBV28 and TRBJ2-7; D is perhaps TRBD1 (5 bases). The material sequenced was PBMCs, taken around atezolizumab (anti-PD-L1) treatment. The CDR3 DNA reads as TGTGCCAGCAGTTTATCAGGGTACCTAAGGGGAAAGCAGTACTTC. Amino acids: CASSLSGYLRGKQYF.